This T cell receptor (beta chain) originates from a study of control samples from healthy donors and cancer patients. The CDR3 totals 14 residues. Trimming removed 6 bases from V and 3 bases from J, with 12 bases in between. The germline V gene encodes CDR1 MDHEN and CDR2 SYDVKM. The table came from immunoSEQ multiplex PCR; TCRdb's copy has only in-frame clones and leaves some out. Among 110,000 to 150,000 clones listed, around 86% were seen once. The sequence was obtained from a young man in good health. The V call is TRBV28, the J call TRBJ2-1; D not certain. The sequenced material came from blood. In DNA form, the CDR3 reads TGTGCCAGCAGAGTCGGAACTTTCTACAATGAGCAGTTCTTC. This gives the protein CASRVGTFYNEQFF.